This T cell receptor (beta chain) was sequenced for a study of OX40 agonist ivuxolimab in advanced cancers. Study as a whole: Patients received ivuxolimab, an intravenous treatment, every 2 weeks at 0.01 to 10 mg/kg. The diagnoses of dose-escalation patients were hepatocellular carcinoma, melanoma, renal cell or head and neck cancer.

The CDR3 is 14 residues long. V was clipped by 5 bases and J by 3 bases; unmatched bases: 4. Germline-derived CDR1 and CDR2 are PRHDT and FYEKMQ (reference sequence). Assay used: immunoSEQ multiplex PCR; TCRdb lists only in-frame clones, some missing. The sample records about 20,000 clones, about nine tenths being singletons. The sequencing here drew on CD4+ or CD8+ T cells sorted from blood, taken in a trial of the OX40 agonist ivuxolimab. The TCR comes from an adult with an advanced solid tumor such as melanoma, head and neck, liver or kidney cancer. The rearrangement links TRBV13 to TRBJ2-7; 10 positions match TRBD1. The CDR3 protein is CASSAGTGDYEQYF. CDR3 bases: TGTGCCAGCAGCGCCGGGACAGGGGACTACGAGCAGTACTTC.